The 7 T cell receptor beta chains below all came from one sample that was sequenced in a study of somatic mutations in cytotoxic T cells in rheumatoid arthritis. The assay was immunoSEQ multiplex PCR, and TCRdb's table has in-frame clones only and misses some. The sample records approximately 33,000 clones, about four fifths being singletons. The source material was CD8+ T cells sorted from blood. The receptors were sampled from a middle-aged man in good health.

The chain couples TRBV2 to TRBJ2-6, with TRBD2 as a possible D gene (6 bases). Germline lookup yields CDR1 SNHLY and CDR2 FYNNEI. V lost 6 bases, J lost 2 bases, and 14 bases lay in between. The CDR3 is made up of 16 amino acids. This CDR3 reads CASRRDSDPGANVLTF. The CDR3 DNA reads as TGTGCCAGCAGGCGGGACTCAGACCCTGGGGCCAACGTCCTGACTTTC.

The chain recombines TRBV28 with TRBJ1-1, with 8 bases fitting TRBD1. The CDR3 is 14 amino acids. With V trimmed by 4 bases and J by 1 base, 2 bases remained unmatched. The germline CDR1 and CDR2 sequences are MDHEN and SYDVKM. The CDR3 DNA reads TGTGCCAGCAGTTACAGGGGGAGGAACACTGAAGCTTTCTTT. Its protein product is CASSYRGRNTEAFF.

The rearrangement uses TRBV28 and TRBJ2-4; no clear D. The CDR3 totals 15 residues. V was pared by 2 bases and J by 3 bases, with 11 bases between. Germline CDR1 reads MDHEN; CDR2 reads SYDVKM. The CDR3 DNA follows: TGTGCCAGCAGTTTAATGACAACGGGCAAAAACATTCAGTACTTC. Translating it yields CASSLMTTGKNIQYF.

The chain joins TRBV28 to TRBJ1-5; D not resolved. Germline V gives CDR1 MDHEN, CDR2 SYDVKM. V lost 4 bases to trimming and J lost 0 bases, with 7 bases between them. The CDR3 is 14 amino acids. CDR3 region: CASSSLYSNQPQHF. The CDR3 bases are TGTGCCAGCAGTTCGTTGTATAGCAATCAGCCCCAGCATTTT.

This sequence joins TRBV2 and TRBJ1-5; tentatively, D is TRBD1 (6 bases). The germline V and J ends were trimmed by 4 bases and 0 bases, with 13 bases remaining between them. CDR3 length equals 16 residues. Germline CDR1 is SNHLY and CDR2 is FYNNEI. The CDR3 nucleotides are TGTGCCAGCAGTGGCCCCGGACAGTTTAGCAATCAGCCCCAGCATTTT. Its translation is CASSGPGQFSNQPQHF.

The CDR3 coding sequence is TGTGCCAGCAGCCTCGGACATTTTACAAACAATGAGCAGTTCTTC. The encoded protein is CASSLGHFTNNEQFF. The chain is built from TRBV11-2 and TRBJ2-1, with a weak D call TRBD1 (5 bases). CDR3 length equals 15 residues. CDR1 and CDR2 (germline): SGHAT, FQNNGV. V was trimmed by 5 bases and J by 5 bases, leaving 16 bases between them.

The V gene is TRBV6-5, the J gene TRBJ2-1; 7 bases are a match to TRBD1. Germline loops: CDR1 MNHEY, CDR2 SVGAGI. This CDR3 is 13 amino acids long. Trimming at V came to 4 bases and at J to 6 bases, leaving 3 bases not matched to a gene. The CDR3 bases are TGTGCCAGCAGTTGGCGACAGGGCAATGAGCAGTTCTTC. It yields the protein CASSWRQGNEQFF.